This T cell receptor (beta chain) comes out of a study of T-cell memory formation after mild COVID-19 (dated by TCRdb to the early 2020s). Turning to the overall study: TCR sequence clusters from the two donors were largely donor specific. In a couple of donors, T-cell clones that expanded and contracted after mild COVID-19 were followed by sequencing TCRalpha and TCRbeta repertoires longitudinally. Two young, previously healthy adult volunteers, one female and one male, were included in the cohort.

The CDR3 holds 15 amino acids from the cysteine to the phenylalanine. CDR3 DNA is the only sequence kept; it has 45 bases, read in frame from the first base. Ends trimmed: V by 6 bases, J by 7 bases; bases unmatched to a gene: 12. Sequences MDHEN (CDR1) and SYDVKM (CDR2) are obtained from the germline V gene. Ficoll-Paque density gradient centrifugation was used to isolate PBMCs. Points the paper makes about the study in general: Whether the second-wave clones peaking on day 37 were SARS-CoV-2 specific was not confirmed. Contracting CD4+ clones were located mainly in the CM and EM memory subsets, whereas CD8+ clones were found to be enriched in EMRA. The study covered only a couple of mild cases, and larger cohorts including severe cases with pre-infection samples were considered necessary. Some responding clones were detected in pre-infection memory, which suggested that pre-existing cross-reactive memory T cells had joined the SARS-CoV-2 response. Clones contracting from day 15 to 85 had balanced CD4/CD8 phenotypes, while a second wave expanding from day 15 to 37 was biased towards CD4+.

This clonotype has only a few counts. What this receptor recognizes is not known. No much larger clone exists at a distance of one base, and base qualities are not known. The data were produced on an Illumina NovaSeq 6000. TCRalpha and TCRbeta cDNA libraries were built by 5'RACE with constant-segment primers, adding sample barcodes and unique molecular identifiers. Trizol reagent was used to extract RNA from every sample. The libraries were amplified in two PCR steps, and the second step added a second sample barcode and Illumina TruSeq adapters. Sequencing of the libraries was done on an Illumina NovaSeq, producing 2 x 150 bp paired-end reads. The original methods were these. The reads were demultiplexed and collapsed into UMI-guided consensus sequences using migec v1.2.7. Using mixcr v2.1.11, the UMI consensuses were aligned to TRA and TRB V and J templates and assembled into clonotypes. A clonotype was counted as expanded or contracted only when both edgeR and NoisET called the clonotype significant, with the noise models trained on biological replicates. For edgeR calls, a false discovery rate-adjusted p below 0.01 and a log2 fold-change threshold of 1 were applied. As an exploratory analysis of dynamics, max-normalized trajectories of the 1000 most abundant clonotypes were examined by PCA with hierarchical clustering. Separately sequenced CD4+ and CD8+ repertoires were used to assign the CD4 or CD8 phenotype of responding clones. TCRdb applied fastp at Q25 and MiXCR to the public reads, then kept only in-frame beta chains. Every distinct CDR3 protein forms one entry, paired with its most common genes and DNA. TCRdb, rather than the study authors, made the V and J calls. The sample profile shows some 300,000 distinct CDR3 sequences; about 20% of them were found once. Jointly, the top ten make up around 20% of the sample.

The chain links TRBV28 with TRBJ1-2; the central 9 bases match TRBD1. The sequenced sample was PBMCs or a T cell subset sorted from them (not recorded which). This receptor was obtained from a man aged 18 to 29 who had mild COVID-19 (a few samples of this study predate the infection). The sample titles of this study are shuffled in the database, so cell type and time point are left out; the donor was told from shared clones. CDR3 sequence: CASRGQGRVLSGYTF. The bases are TGTGCCAGCAGGGGACAGGGTAGAGTTCTTTCTGGCTACACCTTC.